The entry below describes one T cell receptor beta chain. Germline loops: CDR1 MNHNY, CDR2 SVGAGI (reference sequence). The CDR3 spans 15 residues. Losses at the gene ends were 7 bases for V and 4 bases for J; bases not matched to a gene: 12. This entry comes from a study of blood T cell repertoires in COVID-19. Study at large: Italy, Spain and the United States were the sources of the convalescent and acute COVID-19 samples. Sample material is recorded as cDNA or gDNA derived from T cells, B-cell-depleted T cells, or PBMCs.

Per the original data handling: Reference gene primer amplification gave nucleated cell count estimates. The data were produced by immunoSEQ multiplex PCR, yet TCRdb's version contains in-frame clones alone and is incomplete. The V and J calls and the clone size are those of that table, but D and trimming were determined from the DNA. This table has roughly 290,000 clones, around 85% appearing once. Sequenced input: peripheral blood. This receptor was taken from a woman in her twenties or thirties who had recovered from COVID-19. The chain combines TRBV6-6 with TRBJ2-7; TRBD1 matches 8 bases. CDR3 in DNA: TGTGCCAGCATACACTTCCGGGACAGGTCGTACGAGCAGTACTTC. Its protein is CASIHFRDRSYEQYF.